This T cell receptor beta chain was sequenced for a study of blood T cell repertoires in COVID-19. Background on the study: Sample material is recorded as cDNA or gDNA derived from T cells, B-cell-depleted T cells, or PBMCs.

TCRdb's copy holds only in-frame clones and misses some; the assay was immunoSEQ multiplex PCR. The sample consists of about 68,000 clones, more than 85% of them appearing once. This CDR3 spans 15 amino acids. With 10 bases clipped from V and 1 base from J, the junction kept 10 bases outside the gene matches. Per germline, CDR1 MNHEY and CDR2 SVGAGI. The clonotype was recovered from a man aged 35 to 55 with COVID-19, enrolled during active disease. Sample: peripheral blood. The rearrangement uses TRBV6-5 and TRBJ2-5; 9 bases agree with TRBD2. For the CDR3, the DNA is TGTGCCAAAACGCAAGCGGGGGGTATCCAAGAGACCCAGTACTTC. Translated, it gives CAKTQAGGIQETQYF.